This T cell receptor beta chain was observed in a study of blood T cell repertoires in COVID-19. Background on the study: Researchers got acute and convalescent COVID-19 samples from the United States, Italy and Spain.

Authors' processing steps: Estimation of nucleated cell counts was performed using reference gene primer amplification. This table comes from immunoSEQ multiplex PCR, and its TCRdb copy is limited to in-frame clones, with some not included. V and J calls and clone size are as listed in that table; D and trimming were resolved from the DNA. The sample records roughly 81,000 clones, roughly 78% being singletons. Germline V lookup: CDR1 KGHSH, CDR2 LQKENI. V was cut by 3 bases and J by 0 bases, with 9 bases left in between. The CDR3 consists of 16 residues. The chain links TRBV18 to TRBJ1-6, with a possible D match to TRBD1 (5 bases). Sequenced: peripheral blood. The TCR originated in a man aged 55 to 69 with acute or convalescent COVID-19. The CDR3 loop reads CASSPTASSYNSPLHF. The DNA for the CDR3 is TGTGCCAGCTCACCGACAGCTAGCTCCTATAATTCACCCCTCCACTTT.